This TCR beta chain was profiled in a study of metastatic and nonmetastatic thyroid tumors. Findings of the study overall: Malignant tumors reportedly showed significantly higher TCR beta diversity than benign nodules in both blood and tumor.

Thyroid surgery had not been preceded by any treatment in any patient. The CDR3 sequence is 16 residues long. The junction had 3 bases not matched to a gene; V was cut back by 0 bases and J by 2 bases. Germline V gene data show CDR1 as KGHSH and CDR2 as LQKENI. This clone was counted at least ten times. What it binds is unknown. TCRdb re-called clones via MiXCR from the PCR reads. The table lists around 45,000 clones, 3% to 3.5% of them singletons, with 10% in the top ten. This clonotype was sampled from a female donor with papillary thyroid cancer or a benign thyroid nodule (not recorded which). Some clones in this sample may be carry-over from other donors' samples. The sequencing sample was made of blood. The chain is built from TRBV18 and TRBJ2-2, with 7 positions matching TRBD1. CDR3 protein: CASSPPGQRNTGELFF. CDR3 DNA: TGTGCCAGCTCACCACCGGGACAGAGAAACACCGGGGAGCTGTTTTTT.